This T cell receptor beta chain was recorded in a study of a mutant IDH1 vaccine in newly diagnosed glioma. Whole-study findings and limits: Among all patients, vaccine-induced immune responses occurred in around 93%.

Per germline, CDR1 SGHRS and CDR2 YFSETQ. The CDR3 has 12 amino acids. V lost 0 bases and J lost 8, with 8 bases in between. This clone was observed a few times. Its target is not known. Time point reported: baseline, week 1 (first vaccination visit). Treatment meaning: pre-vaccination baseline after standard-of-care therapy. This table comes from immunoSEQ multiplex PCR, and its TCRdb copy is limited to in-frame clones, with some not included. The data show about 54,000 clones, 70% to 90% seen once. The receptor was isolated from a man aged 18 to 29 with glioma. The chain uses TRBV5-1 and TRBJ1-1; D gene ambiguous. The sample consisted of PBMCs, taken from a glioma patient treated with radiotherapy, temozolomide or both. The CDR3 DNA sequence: TGCGCCAGCAGCTTGGAAGGCGGCGAAGCTTTCTTT. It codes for CASSLEGGEAFF. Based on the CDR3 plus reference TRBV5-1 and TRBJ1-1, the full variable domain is KAGVTQTPRYLIKTRGQQVTLSCSPISGHRSVSWYQQTPGQGLQFLFEYFSETQRNKGNFPGRFSGRQFSNSRSEMNVSTLELGDSALYLCASSLEGGEAFFGQGTRLTVV.